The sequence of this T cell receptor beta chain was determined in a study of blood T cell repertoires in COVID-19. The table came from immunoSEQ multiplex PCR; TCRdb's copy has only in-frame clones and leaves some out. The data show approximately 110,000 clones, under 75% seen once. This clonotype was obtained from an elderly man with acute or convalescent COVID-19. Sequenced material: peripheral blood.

The CDR3 spells CASRTGGHYGYTF. CDR3 sequence (DNA): TGTGCCAGCAGAACAGGGGGCCACTATGGCTACACCTTC. The V call is TRBV27, the J call TRBJ1-2; 9 nucleotides line up with TRBD1. This CDR3 is built from 13 residues. Germline CDR1 and CDR2: MNHEY and SMNVEV (reference sequence). V shed 6 bases and J 3 bases; nucleotides not matched to a gene: 2.